The clone carrying this T cell receptor beta chain was seen a handful of times. This sample stems from a study of CD8 T cells in ankylosing spondylitis. MiXCR, run by TCRdb on the 5' RACE reads, gives a single entry per CDR3 protein. The sample comprises about 36,000 distinct CDR3 sequences, about 10% of which are singletons, and around 20% rests with the top ten. The CDR3 loop spans 13 amino acids. V dropped 5 bases and J dropped 4 bases, with 14 bases sitting between them. Germline V gene lookup returns CDR1 SQVTM and CDR2 ANQGSEA. The sample was synovial fluid, either unsorted or a sorted T cell fraction (not recorded which). This sequence joins TRBV29-1 and TRBJ1-2, with D possibly TRBD1 on 5 matching bases. The sequence was collected from a male donor with ankylosing spondylitis. The chain's CDR3 is CSVMGQGPYGYTF. The CDR3 bases are TGCAGCGTTATGGGGCAGGGACCCTATGGCTACACCTTC.